This T cell receptor beta chain derives from a study of blood T cell repertoires in COVID-19. Study-level background: Collection of acute and convalescent COVID-19 samples took place in the United States, Italy and Spain. T cells, B-cell-depleted T cells, or PBMCs provided the cDNA or gDNA that served as material.

CDR3 size: 17 residues. V was pared by 6 bases and J by 0 bases, with 3 bases of the junction left unmatched. Per germline, CDR1 LGHNA and CDR2 YSLEER. Original data processing: Amplification of reference gene primers provided the estimated nucleated cell counts. TCRdb's copy holds only in-frame clones and misses some; the assay was immunoSEQ multiplex PCR. That table gives V, J and clone size, and the DNA gave D and trimming. The top ten hold 7% to 10% of the sample, which has 130,000 or so clones, about 86% seen once. This sequence joins TRBV4-3 and TRBJ2-2, with 14 positions matching TRBD2. Input material: peripheral blood. This clonotype was sampled from a woman in her fifties or sixties with acute or convalescent COVID-19. The CDR3 bases are TGCGCCAGCAGGCGGACTAGCGGGGGGTCGAACACCGGGGAGCTGTTTTTT. Translated, it gives CASRRTSGGSNTGELFF.